This T cell receptor (beta chain) was recorded in a study of shared clonotypes between healthy human individuals. With respect to this clone: What it binds is not known. At the DNA level, this CDR3 is encoded by other sequences in the same sample as well.

Study-level results: About 5.2% was the fraction of naive CD4 clonotypes found shared across several donors.

Only in-frame clones appear in the TCRdb table, and some are missing; sequencing was by immunoSEQ multiplex PCR. This repertoire shows around 2.1 million clones, nearly 97% found once; its top ten account for 0.1% to 0.15%. Looked up from germline, CDR1 is SGHRS and CDR2 is YFSETQ. CDR3 size: 15 residues. The J segment lost 1 base and the V segment lost 2 bases, leaving 3 bases of the junction unmatched. Sequenced sample: naive CD4+ T cells sorted from blood. Subset denoted: CD45RA+ positively selected. The V gene is TRBV5-1, the J gene TRBJ2-3, with 8 bases identical to TRBD1. The origin of this receptor is a man aged 18 to 30 in good health. The CDR3: CASSFGQGRTDTQYF. The DNA for the CDR3 is TGCGCCAGCAGCTTTGGACAGGGCCGCACAGATACGCAGTATTTT.